Below are 2 T cell receptor beta chains sequenced from a single sample in a study of immune evolution from preneoplasia to lung adenocarcinoma. Libraries were prepared by immunoSEQ multiplex PCR; TCRdb keeps only in-frame clonotypes and omits some of them. The repertoire holds 4,500 to 7,500 clones, with 70% to 80% as singletons. The material sequenced was FFPE adjacent normal lung tissue. These receptors were taken from a person aged 60-79 years with lung adenocarcinoma.

The chain recombines TRBV6-6 with TRBJ1-2; 9 bases align to TRBD1. This CDR3 contains 15 residues. Germline loops: CDR1 MNHNY, CDR2 SVGAGI (reference sequence). J was trimmed by 10 bases and V by 2 bases; bases with no gene match: 11. The DNA for the CDR3 is TGTGCCAGCAGTTACCCCCCGGGACAGGGCGTTGCCTACACCTTC. Protein: CASSYPPGQGVAYTF.

A single count supports this clone. The V gene is TRBV19, the J gene TRBJ2-1; 8 bases fit TRBD1. Germline trimming cut 8 bases from V and 8 bases from J; bases unmatched to any gene: 5. This CDR3 region has 12 residues. Germline assignment: CDR1 LNHDA and CDR2 SQIVND (reference sequence). The CDR3 bases are TGTGCCAGTCAGGACAGGGTGGATGAGCAGTTCTTC. As protein: CASQDRVDEQFF.